The 28 T cell receptor beta chains reported below all come from one sample, sequenced in a study of T-cell reconstitution after alpha-beta-depleted transplantation in children. The library targeted TCRbeta and was prepared with unique molecular identifiers. TCRdb used MiXCR to reprocess the PCR reads, holding one entry per CDR3 protein. The repertoire holds around 190,000 distinct CDR3 sequences, with about 7% as singletons. The sample consisted of PBMCs, taken before TCRalphabeta/CD19-depleted stem cell transplant. The receptors originated from a boy between 2 and 15 years old with acute lymphoblastic leukemia, due to receive a stem cell transplant.

This clonotype showed up just a few times. This rearrangement joins TRBV6-2 or TRBV6-3 to TRBJ1-3; D is undetermined. Germline V gene sequence: CDR1 MNHEY, CDR2 SVGEGT. This CDR3 is 13 amino acids long. V lost 8 bases, J lost 0 bases, and 8 bases lay in between. The CDR3 reads CASETSSGNTIYF. As DNA, the CDR3 is TGTGCCAGCGAAACGAGCTCTGGAAACACCATATATTTT.

This clonotype appeared a few times. The chain employs TRBV20-1 and TRBJ1-2, with a weak D call TRBD1 (6 bases). Germline V lookup: CDR1 DFQATT, CDR2 SNEGSKA (reference sequence). Trimming pared 2 bases from V and 8 bases from J, leaving 18 bases between. The CDR3 is 14 amino acids. In DNA form, the CDR3 reads TGCAGTGCTAGACACAAAGCAGGGGCCGAGGGCTACACCTTC. It specifies CSARHKAGAEGYTF.

This clonotype was detected ten times or more. This chain uses TRBV20-1 with TRBJ1-5; D unresolved. The germline V and J ends were trimmed by 1 base and 4 bases, with 8 bases remaining between them. Germline V gene sequence: CDR1 DFQATT, CDR2 SNEGSKA (reference sequence). There are 13 residues in the CDR3. The CDR3 DNA follows: TGCAGTGCTAGAGTCGGACTTAATCAGCCCCAGCATTTT. Residues: CSARVGLNQPQHF.

As to this clonotype: Just one base apart from a much larger clone, this may be a read error. The gene calls are TRBV6-5 and TRBJ1-1; tentatively, D is TRBD1 (6 bases). Deletions cut 2 bases from V and 3 bases from J, with 10 bases between. The CDR3 loop spans 14 amino acids. CDR1 is MNHEY and CDR2 is SVGAGI in the germline V gene. CDR3 protein: CASSYAQGHTEAFF. CDR3 DNA: TGTGCCAGCAGTTACGCACAGGGCCACACTGAAGCTTTCTTT.

This clonotype was detected many times. The chain employs TRBV20-1 and TRBJ2-1; D is possibly TRBD1 or TRBD2 (6 bases each). V lost 5 bases, J lost 8 bases, and 22 bases lay in between. The CDR3 runs 15 residues. The germline V gene encodes CDR1 DFQATT and CDR2 SNEGSKA (reference sequence). The DNA of the CDR3 is TGCAGTGCTGGAGGGGGTCGAGGTGATGGGGATGAGCAGTTCTTC. Residues: CSAGGGRGDGDEQFF.

This clonotype showed up just a few times. The chain recombines TRBV6-1 with TRBJ2-3; no reliable D call. The length of the CDR3 is 15 residues. CDR1 and CDR2 (germline): MNHNS, SASEGT. V lost 0 bases and J lost 7, with 14 bases in between. The CDR3 spells CASSEAVLVLNTQYF. The CDR3 DNA is TGTGCCAGCAGTGAAGCTGTCCTAGTTTTAAATACGCAGTATTTT.

At least ten counts were recorded for this clonotype. The chain couples TRBV6-5 to TRBJ2-7, with D unresolved. Germline CDR1 MNHEY, CDR2 SVGAGI. Between the trimmed V and J ends, which lost 4 bases and 2 bases, there was a span of 9 bases. The CDR3 loop spans 13 amino acids. DNA for the CDR3: TGTGCCAGCAGTTCCCGCAGGACCTACGAGCAGTACTTC. It yields the protein CASSSRRTYEQYF.

This clonotype was detected only a few times. J is TRBJ1-3 and V is TRBV12-3 or TRBV12-4, with D maybe TRBD1 (6 bases). The CDR3 loop spans 13 amino acids. The V gene lost 5 bases and the J gene lost 8 bases, with 13 bases spanning the gap. The CDR3 region has the DNA TGTGCCAGCAGTGGACAGTTTTCGGACACCATATATTTT. Translation: CASSGQFSDTIYF.

This clonotype appeared many times. The chain has TRBV5-1 and TRBJ2-3, with a possible D match to TRBD2 (6 bases). Trimming cost V 4 bases and J 0 bases, with 18 bases left between them. Germline CDR1 is SGHRS and CDR2 is YFSETQ. This CDR3 comprises 17 residues. The chain's CDR3 is CASSLSWGAGSTDTQYF. DNA of the CDR3: TGCGCCAGCAGCCTCTCATGGGGAGCGGGTAGCACAGATACGCAGTATTTT.

This clonotype was observed many times. This rearrangement joins TRBV20-1 to TRBJ1-1; D is undetermined. This CDR3 comprises 10 residues. Germline lookup yields CDR1 DFQATT and CDR2 SNEGSKA (reference sequence). Trimming pared 1 base from V and 6 bases from J, leaving 3 bases between. CDR3 region: CSARGSEAFF. CDR3 DNA: TGCAGTGCTAGAGGATCTGAAGCTTTCTTT.

The chain links TRBV7-6 to TRBJ2-7, with TRBD1 as a possible D gene (6 bases). V lost 1 base and J 0 bases, leaving 7 bases between the germline ends. Germline-derived CDR1 and CDR2 are SGHVS and FNYEAQ. The CDR3 totals 14 residues. The CDR3 nucleotides are TGTGCCAGCAGCTTAGGGGACATCTCCTACGAGCAGTACTTC. This encodes CASSLGDISYEQYF.

Ten or more counts support this clonotype. Here the CDR3 DNA reads TGTGCCAGCAGCCGAGCCCGAGGTAGCTCCTACAATGAGCAGTTCTTC. This translates into CASSRARGSSYNEQFF. The rearrangement joins TRBV6-1 to TRBJ2-1; D gene ambiguous. The ends were cut back, 6 bases at V and 0 bases at J, with 15 bases in the middle. Looked up from germline, CDR1 is MNHNS and CDR2 is SASEGT. The CDR3 consists of 16 residues.

This clonotype came up many times. The genes are TRBV4-3 and TRBJ2-2; D is unresolved. Germline V gene lookup returns CDR1 LGHNA and CDR2 YSLEER. Trimming shortened V by 0 bases and J by 7 bases, and 6 bases separated the two germline ends. The CDR3 sequence is 13 residues long. The CDR3 region has the DNA TGCGCCAGCAGCCAAGATGTAGGCGGGGAGCTGTTTTTT. Residues: CASSQDVGGELFF.

There are many counts of this clonotype. The V gene is TRBV28, the J gene TRBJ2-7; 7 nucleotides match TRBD1. This CDR3 is 12 amino acids long. J was trimmed by 8 bases and V by 3 bases; bases with no gene match: 4. The germline gives CDR1 MDHEN, CDR2 SYDVKM. CDR3 amino acids: CASSFRQGKQYF. The CDR3 bases are TGTGCCAGCAGTTTTAGACAGGGCAAGCAGTACTTC.

The genes are TRBV7-3 and TRBJ1-4; possibly TRBD1 for D (6 bases). V lost 5 bases, J lost 3 bases, and 19 bases lay in between. The germline V gene encodes CDR1 SGHTA and CDR2 FQGTGA. CDR3 length: 17 residues. CDR3 in amino acids: CASSLKKAGEPNEKLFF. The CDR3 DNA is TGTGCCAGCAGCCTAAAGAAGGCAGGGGAACCTAATGAAAAACTGTTTTTT.

In this sample, this clonotype turned up many times. This chain uses TRBV20-1 with TRBJ2-7; D unresolved. The germline V and J ends were trimmed by 3 bases and 0 bases, with 12 bases remaining between them. Germline CDR1 and CDR2: DFQATT and SNEGSKA (reference sequence). There are 14 residues in the CDR3. This CDR3 reads CSASSDRNSYEQYF. For the CDR3, the DNA is TGCAGTGCTAGTTCCGACCGCAACTCCTACGAGCAGTACTTC.

CDR3 nucleotides: TGTGCCAGTAGTTGGGACGGCACAGGGGAGACCCAGTACTTC. Translated: CASSWDGTGETQYF. J is TRBJ2-5 and V is TRBV19; D is possibly TRBD1 (6 bases). V dropped 5 bases and J dropped 5 bases, with 15 bases sitting between them. The CDR3 length is 14 residues. CDR1 is LNHDA, CDR2 SQIVND, per germline (reference sequence).

This clonotype was counted many times. The chain employs TRBV20-1 and TRBJ2-2; D not resolved. V was clipped by 0 bases and J by 4 bases, with 6 bases between them. Germline V CDR1 and CDR2: DFQATT, SNEGSKA (reference sequence). The CDR3 contains 13 residues. The CDR3 DNA is TGCAGTGCTAGAGATCTCTCCACCGGGGAGCTGTTTTTT. It specifies CSARDLSTGELFF.

This clonotype was recorded many times. CDR3 sequence (DNA): TGCAGCGTTGAAGACAGGGGAATCGGGTCCTACGAGCAGTACTTC. Its translation: CSVEDRGIGSYEQYF. The genes are TRBV29-1 and TRBJ2-7, with D tentatively TRBD1 (6 bases). The CDR3 sequence is 15 residues long. V was clipped by 0 bases and J by 1 base, with 13 bases between them. The germline gives CDR1 SQVTM, CDR2 ANQGSEA.

In this sample, this clonotype turned up a few times. The chain couples TRBV20-1 to TRBJ2-5; D is undetermined. CDR3 size: 11 residues. Germline-derived CDR1 and CDR2 are DFQATT and SNEGSKA (reference sequence). Between the trimmed V and J ends, which lost 3 bases and 1 base, there was a span of 3 bases. In DNA form, the CDR3 reads TGCAGTGCTAGCTTCCAAGAGACCCAGTACTTC. Translating gives CSASFQETQYF.

This chain joins TRBV2 and TRBJ1-4, with unresolved D. There are 13 residues in the CDR3. Germline V gene lookup returns CDR1 SNHLY and CDR2 FYNNEI. Trimming pared 10 bases from V and 7 bases from J, leaving 16 bases between. Here the CDR3 reads CATSPGSGEKLFF. For the CDR3, the DNA is TGTGCCACCTCGCCCGGATCGGGTGAAAAACTGTTTTTT.

About this clonotype: A much larger clone lies one base from this, so it may be a read error. Because the CDR3 is missing its conserved closing phenylalanine or tryptophan, this is likely a read error. The limits of the CDR3 on the DNA are not certain, so only TCRdb's listed CDR3 is given. The V gene is TRBV4-3, the J gene TRBJ2-1; no DNA check was done on the table's D call, TRBD1. The CDR3 totals 14 residues, both ends included. CDR1 and CDR2 (germline): LGHNA, YSLEER. CDR3 in amino acids: CASSQGSRGGAKFS.

This clonotype was picked up many times. The V and J genes are TRBV10-3 and TRBJ2-1; 11 bases align to TRBD1. The CDR3 runs 15 residues. Germline V CDR1 and CDR2: ENHRY, SYGVKD. After removal of 0 bases from V and 10 bases from J, the junction contained 5 bases not matched to a gene. The CDR3 loop reads CAISESGQGAGEQFF. DNA for the CDR3: TGTGCCATCAGTGAGTCTGGACAGGGGGCAGGAGAGCAGTTCTTC.

This clonotype was detected ten times or more. The chain uses TRBV5-1 and TRBJ2-3; TRBD2 matches at 7 bases. The CDR3 extends over 15 amino acids. Germline V CDR1 and CDR2: SGHRS, YFSETQ. After removal of 0 bases from V and 2 bases from J, the junction contained 3 bases not matched to a gene. As DNA, the CDR3 is TGCGCCAGCAGCTTGGCGGGGGGAGTCACAGATACGCAGTATTTT. Translation: CASSLAGGVTDTQYF.

This clonotype was seen a single time. Being one base from a much bigger clone, this may be a read error. As DNA, the CDR3 is TGTGCCTGGAAACCGGACCTAGACATTCAGTACTTC. It is translated as CAWKPDLDIQYF. This chain connects TRBV30 to TRBJ2-4; unclear D gene. V was shortened by 4 bases and J by 8 bases, with 12 bases between the two germline ends. Germline V lookup: CDR1 GTSNPN, CDR2 SVGIG (reference sequence). CDR3 length: 12 residues.

This clonotype occurred many times. The gene calls are TRBV20-1 and TRBJ2-3, with a weak D call TRBD2 (6 bases). V was shortened by 0 bases and J by 1 base, with 11 bases between the two germline ends. CDR1 and CDR2 (germline): DFQATT, SNEGSKA (reference sequence). The CDR3 is made up of 15 amino acids. The CDR3 region has the DNA TGCAGTGCTAGAGATCCCGGGGAGGGCACAGATACGCAGTATTTT. This sequence encodes CSARDPGEGTDTQYF.

J is TRBJ2-1 and V is TRBV19; tentatively, D is TRBD1 or TRBD2 (5 bases each). Trimming removed 3 bases from V and 4 bases from J, with 10 bases in between. The CDR3 is 14 residues long. Germline V gene data show CDR1 as LNHDA and CDR2 as SQIVND (reference sequence). CDR3 sequence (DNA): TGTGCCAGTAGTATCCGGGACGGATACAATGAGCAGTTCTTC. It codes for CASSIRDGYNEQFF.

Written as DNA, the CDR3 is TGTGCCAGCAGCTTGAAGGGGCCGAACACTGAAGCTTTCTTT. As protein: CASSLKGPNTEAFF. V and J are TRBV11-2 and TRBJ1-1; a weak D match, TRBD1 (5 bases). Germline V CDR1 and CDR2: SGHAT, FQNNGV. The CDR3 has 14 amino acids. V was pared by 3 bases and J by 1 base, with 9 bases between.